The 7 T cell receptor beta chains presented below share a single source sample, sequenced in a study of cytomegalovirus exposure and HLA in healthy donors. PCR involved 60 Vbeta and 13 Jbeta primers. Here immunoSEQ multiplex PCR was the method, and the copy in TCRdb shows in-frame clones only, minus some. The sample records approximately 92,000 clones, roughly 70% being singletons. The sample consisted of PBMCs. The receptors originated from a man aged 45-60 years in good health and CMV-seronegative.

The table lists this clone with a few counts. The chain carries TRBV6-1 and TRBJ1-1; D is uncertain. Looked up from germline, CDR1 is MNHNS and CDR2 is SASEGT. Trimming removed 3 bases from V and 1 base from J, with 9 bases in between. The CDR3 runs 14 residues. As DNA, the CDR3 is TGTGCCAGCAGTGATGGTACAGCGAACACTGAAGCTTTCTTT. This gives the protein CASSDGTANTEAFF.

This clone has a single count. V gene TRBV30 combines with J gene TRBJ1-1; 10 nucleotides align to TRBD1. The CDR3 covers 16 residues. The V gene's germline CDR1 is GTSNPN and CDR2 SVGIG (reference sequence). The V and J ends lost 0 bases and 5 bases, in that order; junction bases with no gene match: 9. The CDR3 spells CAWSVLGTGVRTEAFF. The CDR3 DNA follows: TGTGCCTGGAGTGTACTCGGGACAGGGGTAAGGACTGAAGCTTTCTTT.

The chain combines TRBV19 with TRBJ1-1, with 8 bases that match TRBD1. This CDR3 has 15 amino acids. Germline V gives CDR1 LNHDA, CDR2 SQIVND (reference sequence). Trimming removed 4 bases from V and 0 bases from J; junction bases left unmatched: 4. CDR3 residues: CASSNRGSVNTEAFF. In DNA form, the CDR3 reads TGTGCCAGTAGTAACAGGGGGTCGGTGAACACTGAAGCTTTCTTT.

The gene calls are TRBV6-1 and TRBJ2-7; 10 nucleotides line up with TRBD2. The CDR3 has 15 amino acids. CDR1 MNHNS and CDR2 SASEGT come from the germline V gene. Trimming at V came to 2 bases and at J to 3 bases, leaving 4 bases not matched to a gene. DNA of the CDR3: TGTGCCAGCAGTGAACCGGGACTAGCGATCTACGAGCAGTACTTC. It specifies CASSEPGLAIYEQYF.

The chain has TRBV28 and TRBJ1-2; D ambiguous. V was pared by 5 bases and J by 8 bases, with 21 bases between. This CDR3 is built from 15 residues. CDR1 and CDR2 from the germline V gene are MDHEN and SYDVKM. The CDR3 here is CASSPLGKLEEGYTF. The CDR3 coding sequence is TGTGCCAGCAGTCCGTTAGGAAAATTGGAGGAAGGCTACACCTTC.

V and J are TRBV4-3 and TRBJ2-5; 7 nucleotides align to TRBD2. The CDR3 runs 15 residues. CDR1 is LGHNA, CDR2 YSLEER, per germline. Trimming removed 0 bases from V and 5 bases from J; junction bases left unmatched: 6. For the CDR3, the DNA is TGCGCCAGCAGCCAAGACACGGGGGAGGGGGAGACCCAGTACTTC. Its translation: CASSQDTGEGETQYF.

This clone came up a few times. V is TRBV29-1 and J is TRBJ2-5; a weak D match, TRBD1 (5 bases). This CDR3 comprises 12 residues. V lost 5 bases to trimming and J lost 5 bases, with 12 bases between them. CDR1 is SQVTM, CDR2 ANQGSEA, per germline. CDR3 DNA sequence: TGCAGCGTTAGACAGAAGGGGGAGACCCAGTACTTC. This sequence encodes CSVRQKGETQYF.